This T cell receptor beta chain came from a study of T cell repertoires in cytomegalovirus infection. Overall study context: Used in the study were CMV epitopes, some recently identified and HLA-C-restricted, others well-studied and HLA-B-restricted. General study points: Predominance within the ex vivo response was attributable to HLA-C-restricted CMV-specific TCR beta clonotypes.

TCRdb re-derived calls from the reads in MiXCR, one entry per CDR3 protein. The sample has some 940,000 distinct CDR3 sequences; approximately 31% are singletons. V gave up 3 bases and J gave up 10 bases, with 7 bases separating them. This CDR3 spans 11 amino acids. This clonotype was seen a few times. Its cognate antigen is unknown. The sample consisted of cultured CD8+ T cells from PBMCs, taken from culture after CMV antigen stimulation. The chain employs TRBV12-3 or TRBV12-4 and TRBJ2-1; D is ambiguous. This TCR was recovered from a human donor in good health (CMV status not recorded). Some clones in this sample may be carry-over from other donors' samples. CDR3 nucleotide sequence: TGTGCCAGCAGTTTCTCGGCAGAGCAGTTCTTC. Protein sequence: CASSFSAEQFF.